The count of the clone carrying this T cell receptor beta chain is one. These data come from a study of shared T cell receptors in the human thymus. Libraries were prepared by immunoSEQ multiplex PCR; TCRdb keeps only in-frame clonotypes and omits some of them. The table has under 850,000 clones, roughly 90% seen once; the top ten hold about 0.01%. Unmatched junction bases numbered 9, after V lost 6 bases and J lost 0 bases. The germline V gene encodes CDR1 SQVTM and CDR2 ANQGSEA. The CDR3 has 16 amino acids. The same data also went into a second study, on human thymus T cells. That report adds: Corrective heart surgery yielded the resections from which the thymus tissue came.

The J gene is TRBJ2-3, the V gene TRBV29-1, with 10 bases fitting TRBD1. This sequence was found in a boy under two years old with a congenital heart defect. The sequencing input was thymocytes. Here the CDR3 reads CSVSGTGVSSTDTQYF. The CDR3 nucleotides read TGCAGCGTCTCCGGGACAGGGGTCTCTAGCACAGATACGCAGTATTTT.